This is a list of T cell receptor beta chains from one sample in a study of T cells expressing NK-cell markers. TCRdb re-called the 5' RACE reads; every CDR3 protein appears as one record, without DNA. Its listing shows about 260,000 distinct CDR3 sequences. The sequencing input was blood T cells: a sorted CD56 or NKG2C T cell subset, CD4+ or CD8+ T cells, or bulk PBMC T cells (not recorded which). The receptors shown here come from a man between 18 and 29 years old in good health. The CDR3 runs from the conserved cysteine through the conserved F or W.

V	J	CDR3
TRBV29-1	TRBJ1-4	CSVESGLEKLFF
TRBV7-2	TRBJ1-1	CASSLDRTTEAFF
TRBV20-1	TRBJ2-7	CSAGGTGESYEQYF
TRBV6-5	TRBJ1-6	CASSRGDPSSYNSPLHF
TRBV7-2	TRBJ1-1	CASSQGGGYRWNTEAFF
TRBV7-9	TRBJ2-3	CARGSAPTDTQYF
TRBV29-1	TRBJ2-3	CSVEEGTPSTDTQYF
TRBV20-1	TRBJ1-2	CSALLDSNYGYTF
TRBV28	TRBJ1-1	CASSFSRANTEAFF
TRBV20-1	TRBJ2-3	CSHRGPNGDTQYF
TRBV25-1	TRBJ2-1	CASSDRLAVTSSYNEQFF
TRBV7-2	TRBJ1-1	CASSFNFIAEAFF
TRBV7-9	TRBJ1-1	CASSYSLLNTEAFF
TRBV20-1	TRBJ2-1	CSASFRGSSYNEQFF
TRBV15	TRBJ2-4	CATSNLAGGPRYF
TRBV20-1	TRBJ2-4	CSARQGTRTTTYF
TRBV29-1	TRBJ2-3	CSVRGQGLSDTQYF
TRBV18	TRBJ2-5	CASSPRTGTAETQYF
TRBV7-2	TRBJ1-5	CASSLTVYSNQPQHF
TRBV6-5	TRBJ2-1	CASSLTSGRSYNEQFF
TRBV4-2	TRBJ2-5	CASSQALGGGGEETQYF
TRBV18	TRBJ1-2	CASSPLDRPSYGYTF
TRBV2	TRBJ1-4	CASSSGRNEKLFF
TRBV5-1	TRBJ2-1	CASSLVARGGSNEQFF
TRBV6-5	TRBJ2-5	CASVRTSGQETQYF
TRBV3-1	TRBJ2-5	CASSHQGETQYF
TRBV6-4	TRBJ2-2	CASSVVAGSPGELFF
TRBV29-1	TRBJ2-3	CSVGAGFPDTQYF
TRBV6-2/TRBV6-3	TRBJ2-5	CASSYTPSGTRRKESQYF
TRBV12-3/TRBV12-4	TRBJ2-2	CASRDRTATNTGELFF
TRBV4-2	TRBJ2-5	CASSLGLSTETQYF
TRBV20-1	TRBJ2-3	CSVGTPGGGTQYF
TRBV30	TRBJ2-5	CAWTWTSGLQETQYF
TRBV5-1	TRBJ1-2	CASSLDVQSSYGYTF
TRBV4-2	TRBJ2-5	CASSPRTQETQYF